The clone carrying this T cell receptor beta chain has a count of ten or more. This record belongs to a study of T cells in Graves' hyperthyroidism and ophthalmopathy. At the level of the study: Peripheral blood was secured at the point of initial diagnosis, before any treatment.

Amplification yielded TCR beta CDR3 regions, with RNA transcripts as the source. A set of HTBI primers served as the primers for a first-round RT-PCR of the TCR CDR3. TCRdb independently ran MiXCR on the multiplex PCR reads; one entry per CDR3 protein. This sample has 300,000 to 400,000 distinct CDR3 sequences, with around a fifth found just once. CDR3 length: 12 amino acids. Trimming removed 3 bases from V and 11 bases from J, with 11 bases in between. The chain is built from TRBV12-3 or TRBV12-4 and TRBJ1-3; D gene ambiguous. The sequencing sample was made of blood. The clonotype was recovered from a woman between 50 and 59 years old with Graves' hyperthyroidism. The CDR3 sequence is CASSFWTKAIYF. For the CDR3, the DNA is TGTGCCAGCAGTTTCTGGACCAAGGCCATATATTTT.